The 22 T cell receptor beta chains below were found in one sample sequenced in a study of blood T cell repertoires in COVID-19 (dated by TCRdb to about 2020). Library creation used the immunoSEQ multiplex PCR assay. Not all clones reach the TCRdb copy of this immuneACCESS table, which keeps in-frame sequences only. Checked studies attribute under half of the gap to unresolved V genes and leave the rest unexplained. A total of some 90,000 clones appear in this sample, about 89% of them only once. The top ten clones comprise around 4% of the sample. The source material was peripheral blood. These receptors came from a woman aged 45-60 years in a cohort sampled during active COVID-19.

The J gene is TRBJ1-2, the V gene TRBV5-1, with 8 nucleotides matching TRBD1. V shed 0 bases and J 6 bases; nucleotides not matched to a gene: 4. The CDR3 runs 14 residues. Germline V CDR1 and CDR2: SGHRS, YFSETQ. CDR3 region: CASSLAPGGDGYTF. The CDR3, as DNA: TGCGCCAGCAGCTTGGCCCCAGGGGGCGATGGCTACACCTTC.

The V call is TRBV5-4, the J call TRBJ2-3; no clear D gene. The germline V gene has CDR1 SGHNT and CDR2 YYREEE (reference sequence). The CDR3 spans 13 residues. Trimming removed 4 bases at V and 1 base at J, with 7 bases between. CDR3 protein: CASSASRTDTQYF. The CDR3 nucleotides read TGTGCCAGCAGCGCGAGCCGCACAGATACGCAGTATTTT.

The rearrangement joins TRBV19 to TRBJ2-7, with TRBD2 matching 8 bases. V was clipped by 8 bases and J by 4 bases; unmatched bases: 16. The CDR3 spans 16 residues. Germline-derived CDR1 and CDR2 are LNHDA and SQIVND (reference sequence). The DNA of the CDR3 is TGTGCCAGTGGACCGGGAGGGGAGATCAGGAGGTACGAGCAGTACTTC. Its translation is CASGPGGEIRRYEQYF.

Of note for this clone: Germline and junction disagree at one end, which may indicate a read error. The chain has TRBV5-4 and TRBJ1-1; TRBD1 might be the D (6 bases). The CDR3 loop spans 14 amino acids. Germline V gene sequence: CDR1 SGHNT, CDR2 YYREEE (reference sequence). The DNA of the CDR3 is TGTGCCAGCAGCCAACAGGGTTTGAATACTGAAGCTTTCTTT. Protein sequence: CASSQQGLNTEAFF.

The chain carries TRBV10-1 and TRBJ1-1; D remains ambiguous. There are 14 residues in the CDR3. V was shortened by 6 bases and J by 5 bases, with 16 bases between the two germline ends. Germline CDR1 and CDR2: WNHNN and SYGVQD (reference sequence). This CDR3 reads CASSPGNGVTEAFF. The CDR3 DNA follows: TGCGCCAGCAGCCCCGGCAACGGAGTGACTGAAGCTTTCTTT.

CDR3 bases: TGTGCCAGCAGCAAAGCGCTATGGGCAGGCCCTTATAATTCACCCCTCCACTTT. It translates to CASSKALWAGPYNSPLHF. The chain is built from TRBV21-1 and TRBJ1-6; the table's D call of TRBD1 was not tested on the DNA. TRBV21-1 is termed a pseudogene. CDR3 length: 18 residues.

This chain uses TRBV5-1 with TRBJ2-3; 12 nucleotides match TRBD2. The CDR3 runs to 16 residues. Unmatched junction bases numbered 8, after V lost 4 bases and J lost 5 bases. Germline lookup yields CDR1 SGHRS and CDR2 YFSETQ. CDR3 region: CASSHGTSGFQDTQYF. Here the CDR3 DNA reads TGCGCCAGCAGCCACGGGACTAGCGGGTTTCAAGATACGCAGTATTTT.

This chain joins TRBV28 and TRBJ2-1; TRBD1 agrees at 9 bases. Trimming cost V 5 bases and J 4 bases; bases outside gene matches: 6. CDR1 and CDR2 (germline): MDHEN, SYDVKM. The CDR3 contains 15 residues. CDR3 DNA: TGTGCCAGCAGTGCTCCGGGACAGGGTTACAATGAGCAGTTCTTC. Encoded protein: CASSAPGQGYNEQFF. The variable domain in full, with the rest retrieved from reference TRBV28 and TRBJ2-1, is DVKVTQSSRYLVKRTGEKVFLECVQDMDHENMFWYRQDPGLGLRLIYFSYDVKMKEKGDIPEGYSVSREKKERFSLILESASTNQTSMYLCASSAPGQGYNEQFFGPGTRLTVL.

The chain has TRBV11-2 and TRBJ1-2, with D possibly matching TRBD1 (6 bases). V lost 4 bases to trimming and J lost 4 bases, with 10 bases between them. This CDR3 comprises 13 residues. CDR1 and CDR2 from the germline V gene are SGHAT and FQNNGV. The CDR3 reads CASSSGQFYGYTF. The CDR3 DNA follows: TGTGCCAGCAGCTCAGGACAGTTCTATGGCTACACCTTC. The whole variable domain, remainder taken from reference TRBV11-2 and TRBJ1-2, is EAGVAQSPRYKIIEKRQSVAFWCNPISGHATLYWYQQILGQGPKLLIQFQNNGVVDDSQLPKDRFSAERLKGVDSTLKIQPAKLEDSAVYLCASSSGQFYGYTFGSGTRLTVV.

The chain couples TRBV3-1 (or the pseudogene TRBV3-2) to TRBJ2-1; 12 nucleotides match TRBD2. The CDR3 loop spans 15 amino acids. Germline V gives CDR1 LGHDT, CDR2 YNNKEL (reference sequence). V lost 6 bases, J lost 7 bases, and 7 bases stayed unmatched. Here the CDR3 reads CASSQLAGGRNEQFF. The CDR3 coding sequence is TGTGCCAGCAGTCAACTAGCGGGAGGACGAAATGAGCAGTTCTTC.

The V call is TRBV28, the J call TRBJ2-7; D gene ambiguous. The V gene lost 5 bases and the J gene lost 0 bases, with 11 bases spanning the gap. The CDR3 extends over 14 amino acids. Looked up from germline, CDR1 is MDHEN and CDR2 is SYDVKM. The CDR3, as DNA: TGTGCCAGCAGTCCGAGCTCTATCTCCTACGAGCAGTACTTC. It specifies CASSPSSISYEQYF.

This clone appeared many times. The chain's CDR3 is CATTGGSLGTEAFF. CDR3 coding DNA: TGTGCCACCACTGGGGGCAGTTTGGGCACTGAAGCTTTCTTT. The chain has TRBV10-3 and TRBJ1-1, with a tentative D call TRBD1 (6 bases). The V gene's germline CDR1 is ENHRY and CDR2 SYGVKD. V lost 10 bases and J 4 bases, leaving 19 bases between the germline ends. This CDR3 is built from 14 residues.

The chain is built from TRBV11-3 and TRBJ1-3, with no clear D. CDR3 size: 12 residues. Looked up from germline, CDR1 is SGHNT and CDR2 is YENEEA. With 5 bases removed from V and 3 bases from J, the gap between germline ends came to 5 bases. The CDR3 loop is CASSRGGNTIYF. DNA of the CDR3: TGTGCCAGCAGCCGGGGTGGAAACACCATATATTTT.

The chain employs TRBV7-6 and TRBJ2-7; 7 bases fit TRBD2. Trimming took 1 base from V and 3 from J; bases not matched to a gene: 6. Germline V gives CDR1 SGHVS, CDR2 FNYEAQ. The CDR3 has 15 residues. CDR3 nucleotide sequence: TGTGCCAGCAGCTTAGGGGCTAGCGGAAGCTACGAGCAGTACTTC. This encodes CASSLGASGSYEQYF.

The chain carries TRBV2 and TRBJ2-1; D is undetermined. Trimming shortened V by 8 bases and J by 8 bases, and 22 bases separated the two germline ends. The CDR3 spans 15 residues. Germline V gene data show CDR1 as SNHLY and CDR2 as FYNNEI. CDR3 amino acids: CASGSTGGDYDEQFF. CDR3 in DNA: TGTGCCAGCGGTAGTACCGGCGGTGATTACGATGAGCAGTTCTTC.

This clone is a singleton in its sample. This chain joins TRBV6-6 and TRBJ1-5, with a possible D match to TRBD1 (5 bases). From germline, CDR1 is MNHNY and CDR2 SVGAGI (reference sequence). V lost 6 bases and J lost 2, with 17 bases in between. There are 16 residues in the CDR3. For the CDR3, the DNA is TGTGCCAGCAGACACCCCAAGGGGCAGGGCAATCAGCCCCAGCATTTT. It translates to CASRHPKGQGNQPQHF.

The chain employs TRBV4-1 and TRBJ2-7; tentative D call: TRBD2 (5 bases). CDR3 length: 14 residues. Trimming took off 1 base at V and 1 base at J, with 8 bases between the two ends. Germline V gives CDR1 MGHRA, CDR2 YSYEKL. The CDR3 nucleotides are TGCGCCAGCAGCCAAGCAAGAGGGTCCTACGAGCAGTACTTC. This gives the protein CASSQARGSYEQYF.

The chain has TRBV6-1 and TRBJ2-5; 13 bases agree with TRBD2. The CDR3 has 17 residues. With 1 base clipped from V and 0 bases from J, the junction kept 2 bases outside the gene matches. The germline V gene has CDR1 MNHNS and CDR2 SASEGT. The CDR3, as DNA: TGTGCCAGCAGTGAAGGGGGGACTAGCGGGAACCAAGAGACCCAGTACTTC. Translating it yields CASSEGGTSGNQETQYF.

This chain joins TRBV2 and TRBJ1-6; D is ambiguous. The V gene's germline CDR1 is SNHLY and CDR2 FYNNEI. V lost 0 bases and J 11 bases, leaving 17 bases between the germline ends. This CDR3 region has 16 residues. In nucleotides, the CDR3 is TGTGCCAGCAGTGAAGCCTCGGGGTCCACCCATCCACCCCTCCACTTT. Amino acids: CASSEASGSTHPPLHF.

This chain links TRBV10-3 with TRBJ1-5; unclear D gene. Germline loops: CDR1 ENHRY, CDR2 SYGVKD. CDR3 length: 13 residues. Trimming cost V 0 bases and J 5 bases, with 5 bases left between them. In DNA, the CDR3 is TGTGCCATCAGTGAGTCCTATGATCAGCCCCAGCATTTT. Protein product: CAISESYDQPQHF.

The J gene is TRBJ1-2, the V gene TRBV11-2, with 8 nucleotides matching TRBD1. Germline V gene lookup returns CDR1 SGHAT and CDR2 FQNNGV. This CDR3 is 17 amino acids long. Unmatched junction bases numbered 12, after V lost 4 bases and J lost 2 bases. CDR3 amino acids: CASSSFYRGRRNYGYTF. The CDR3, as DNA: TGTGCCAGCAGCTCCTTTTACAGGGGGAGAAGGAACTATGGCTACACCTTC.

This clone was seen a few times. This rearrangement joins TRBV6-1 to TRBJ2-7; the D gene is possibly TRBD2 (6 bases). Per the germline V gene, CDR1 is MNHNS and CDR2 is SASEGT. V lost 3 bases to trimming and J lost 3 bases, with 18 bases between them. The CDR3 is 16 amino acids. The CDR3 loop reads CASSDKRGGIFYEQYF. DNA for the CDR3: TGTGCCAGCAGTGATAAACGAGGCGGGATATTCTACGAGCAGTACTTC.